These 30 T cell receptor beta chains originate from one sample sequenced in a study of T cell repertoires in breast cancer. Unpaired genes were suppressed by blocking oligonucleotides during a second nested PCR. TCRdb passed the emulsion pairing reads through MiXCR, listing each CDR3 protein once. This sample has roughly 40,000 distinct CDR3 sequences, with 45% found just once. Primers covering all TCR V genes were used in emulsion RT-PCR on CD8+ T cells. The specimen was CD8+ T cells. The origin of the receptors is a pool of human donors with breast cancer or a healthy control (not recorded which).

This sequence joins TRBV19 and TRBJ2-7; either TRBD1 or TRBD2 may supply D (5 bases each). The V and J ends lost 9 bases and 6 bases respectively, with 18 bases between them. Germline lookup yields CDR1 LNHDA and CDR2 SQIVND (reference sequence). This CDR3 region has 13 residues. CDR3 DNA sequence: TGTGCCAGCGAGGGCAGGGATTCTTCCGAGCAGTACTTC. Its translation is CASEGRDSSEQYF.

This clonotype was observed a few times. The chain combines TRBV7-9 with TRBJ2-7; TRBD2 might be the D (6 bases). The CDR3 is 16 amino acids. The V end was cut by 2 bases, the J end by 3 bases, with 17 bases between. Germline lookup yields CDR1 SEHNR and CDR2 FQNEAQ (reference sequence). The CDR3 sequence is CASSLTESGLDYEQYF. For the CDR3, the DNA is TGTGCCAGCAGCTTAACGGAAAGCGGGTTAGACTACGAGCAGTACTTC.

The rearrangement links TRBV5-1 to TRBJ1-3; D gene ambiguous. From germline, CDR1 is SGHRS and CDR2 YFSETQ. V lost 3 bases and J lost 1, with 11 bases in between. This CDR3 has 15 residues. The CDR3 loop reads CASSSGVESGNTIYF. CDR3 sequence (DNA): TGCGCCAGCAGCTCCGGCGTTGAGTCTGGAAACACCATATATTTT. Supplemented by reference TRBV5-1 and TRBJ1-3, the full variable domain reads KAGVTQTPRYLIKTRGQQVTLSCSPISGHRSVSWYQQTPGQGLQFLFEYFSETQRNKGNFPGRFSGRQFSNSRSEMNVSTLELGDSALYLCASSSGVESGNTIYFGEGSWLTVV.

CDR3 region: CASKYSDTQYF. CDR3 nucleotide sequence: TGTGCCAGCAAATACTCAGATACGCAGTATTTT. The genes are TRBV2 and TRBJ2-3; D gene unclear. V was pared by 7 bases and J by 4 bases, with 6 bases between. The CDR3 length is 11 residues. The germline CDR1 and CDR2 sequences are SNHLY and FYNNEI.

The gene calls are TRBV12-3 or TRBV12-4 and TRBJ1-6, with 8 bases lining up with TRBD1. Trimming at V came to 6 bases and at J to 10 bases, leaving 8 bases not matched to a gene. The CDR3 is 14 residues long. The CDR3 coding sequence is TGTGCCAGCAGCCGGACAGGGAATCGGTCACCCCTCCACTTT. It specifies CASSRTGNRSPLHF.

The chain's CDR3 is CASERTGSGQETQYF. The DNA of the CDR3 is TGTGCCAGCGAGAGAACAGGGTCTGGACAAGAGACCCAGTACTTC. The V call is TRBV6-1, the J call TRBJ2-5; a weak D match, TRBD1 (6 bases). CDR1 MNHNS and CDR2 SASEGT come from the germline V gene. The length of the CDR3 is 15 residues. Trimming removed 8 bases from V and 2 bases from J, with 18 bases in between.

The chain carries TRBV20-1 and TRBJ2-7, with no clear D. The CDR3 has 11 amino acids. V lost 7 bases to trimming and J lost 4 bases, with 11 bases between them. Germline CDR1 reads DFQATT; CDR2 reads SNEGSKA (reference sequence). CDR3 in amino acids: CSVQNEYEQYF. The CDR3 coding sequence is TGCAGTGTCCAGAACGAATACGAGCAGTACTTC.

The chain couples TRBV10-3 to TRBJ2-1; D possibly corresponds to TRBD1 (6 bases). Germline V lookup: CDR1 ENHRY, CDR2 SYGVKD. The CDR3 runs to 13 residues. V was cut by 3 bases and J by 8 bases, with 11 bases left in between. This CDR3 reads CAISDNRVDEQFF. CDR3 sequence (DNA): TGTGCCATCAGTGACAACAGGGTCGATGAGCAGTTCTTC.

The J gene is TRBJ2-7, the V gene TRBV7-9; 8 bases line up with TRBD1. V lost 1 base and J lost 5; bases outside the gene matches: 4. Germline V gives CDR1 SEHNR, CDR2 FQNEAQ (reference sequence). The CDR3 consists of 14 residues. The CDR3 is CASSLGQGRHEQYF. CDR3 bases: TGTGCCAGCAGCTTAGGACAGGGGCGCCACGAGCAGTACTTC.

This clonotype turned up a few times. This chain joins TRBV3-1 and TRBJ1-1, with TRBD1 matching over 10 bases. Germline loops: CDR1 LGHDT, CDR2 YNNKEL (reference sequence). The CDR3 has 17 residues. With V trimmed by 4 bases and J by 1 base, 9 bases remained unmatched. The CDR3 protein is CASSLLGRTGGNTEAFF. CDR3 bases: TGTGCCAGCAGCCTCCTTGGCCGGACAGGGGGGAACACTGAAGCTTTCTTT.

This clonotype was counted many times. The CDR3 region has the DNA TGCAGTGCCCCACTAGCGGGAGTAGGAAATGAGCAGTTCTTC. Translated: CSAPLAGVGNEQFF. This chain uses TRBV20-1 with TRBJ2-1; 11 bases map to TRBD2. CDR3 size: 14 residues. V shed 6 bases, J shed 7 bases, and the junction held 8 bases outside the gene matches. CDR1 DFQATT and CDR2 SNEGSKA come from the germline V gene (reference sequence).

This clonotype was recorded a few times. The rearrangement links TRBV7-2 to TRBJ2-3; 11 bases agree with TRBD1. J gave up 5 bases and V 5 bases, and 3 bases lay outside the gene matches. The CDR3 is 14 amino acids. Per the germline V gene, CDR1 is SGHTA and CDR2 is FQGNSA. CDR3 nucleotides: TGTGCCAGCAGCCGGACAGGGGGCGAAGATACGCAGTATTTT. Residues: CASSRTGGEDTQYF.

The CDR3 DNA sequence: TGTGCCAGTAGGCAGGGACGAGTGAACACTGAAGCTTTCTTT. Its translation: CASRQGRVNTEAFF. The chain combines TRBV19 with TRBJ1-1; D might be TRBD1 (5 bases). In germline, CDR1 is LNHDA, CDR2 SQIVND (reference sequence). Trimming pared 6 bases from V and 0 bases from J, leaving 11 bases between. The CDR3 has 14 residues. The entire variable domain, with the rest obtained from reference TRBV19 and TRBJ1-1, is as follows: DGGITQSPKYLFRKEGQNVTLSCEQNLNHDAMYWYRQDPGQGLRLIYYSQIVNDFQKGDIAEGYSVSREKKESFPLTVTSAQKNPTAFYLCASRQGRVNTEAFFGQGTRLTVV.

About this clonotype: An end of the junction differs from the germline gene, which may be a read error. V and J are TRBV15 and TRBJ2-7; 7 nucleotides match TRBD1. The length of the CDR3 is 19 residues. Per germline, CDR1 LNHNV and CDR2 YYDKDF (reference sequence). This CDR3 reads CAASRASGTARVSSYEQYF. CDR3 coding DNA: TGTGCCGCCAGCAGAGCCTCCGGGACAGCCCGAGTTTCGTCCTACGAGCAGTACTTC. The full variable domain, with the rest looked up from reference TRBV15 and TRBJ2-7, is DAMVIQNPRYQVTQFGKPVTLSCSQTLNHNVMYWYQQKSSQAPKLLFHYYDKDFNNEADTPDNFQSRRPNTSFCFLDIRSPGLGDTAMYLCAASRASGTARVSSYEQYFGPGTRLTVT.

This clonotype was detected a few times. This chain uses TRBV27 with TRBJ1-4, with unresolved D. V was shortened by 6 bases and J by 0 bases, with 14 bases between the two germline ends. CDR1 MNHEY and CDR2 SMNVEV come from the germline V gene (reference sequence). There are 16 residues in the CDR3. This CDR3 is CASRGFASSTNEKLFF. In DNA, the CDR3 is TGTGCCAGCAGGGGTTTCGCGTCTTCAACTAATGAAAAACTGTTTTTT.

This clonotype has more than one count but fewer than ten. The J gene is TRBJ1-4, the V gene TRBV18; no clear D. Germline V gene sequence: CDR1 KGHSH, CDR2 LQKENI. The CDR3 runs to 14 residues. V gave up 3 bases and J gave up 4 bases, with 9 bases separating them. The DNA of the CDR3 is TGTGCCAGCTCACCGGGGAGTCTTAATGAAAAACTGTTTTTT. As protein: CASSPGSLNEKLFF.

This clonotype came up a few times. The chain links TRBV12-3 or TRBV12-4 to TRBJ1-1; 7 bases match TRBD1. The trim removed 1 base at V and 11 bases at J, leaving 13 bases unmatched. The CDR3 loop spans 15 amino acids. CDR3 coding DNA: TGTGCCAGCAGTTTAGGCTTGAGACAGGGACCGTTCGCTTTCTTT. This gives the protein CASSLGLRQGPFAFF.

This clonotype was observed a few times. The genes are TRBV7-9 and TRBJ2-5; D possibly corresponds to TRBD2 (7 bases). The CDR3 contains 14 residues. CDR1 and CDR2 (germline): SEHNR, FQNEAQ (reference sequence). Trimming removed 5 bases at V and 4 bases at J, with 14 bases between. For the CDR3, the DNA is TGTGCCAGCAGCCAGGACAGCGGGATAGAGACCCAGTACTTC. It codes for CASSQDSGIETQYF.

A remark on this clonotype: This CDR3 fails to terminate in the conserved phenylalanine or tryptophan, so it likely reflects a read error. The chain uses TRBV2 and TRBJ2-1; 7 bases line up with TRBD1. CDR3 length: 12 residues. Germline V gene data show CDR1 as SNHLY and CDR2 as FYNNEI. V lost 10 bases, J lost 6 bases, and 6 bases stayed unmatched. CDR3 in DNA: TGTGCCACGTCAGGACAGGCCAATGAGCAGTTCCTC. Translation gives CATSGQANEQFL.

The J gene is TRBJ2-1, the V gene TRBV20-1; 8 positions agree with TRBD2. The CDR3 contains 15 residues. With V trimmed by 0 bases and J by 7 bases, 8 bases remained unmatched. Germline assignment: CDR1 DFQATT and CDR2 SNEGSKA (reference sequence). CDR3 nucleotides: TGCAGTGCTAGAGATCCTTTTAGCGGGGATAATGAGCAGTTCTTC. Residues: CSARDPFSGDNEQFF.

This clonotype appeared once. A much larger clonotype is one base distant, so this may be a read error. The chain combines TRBV6-9 with TRBJ2-1; 7 bases fit TRBD2. CDR3 length: 14 amino acids. Germline loops: CDR1 MNHGY, CDR2 SVAAGI. J gave up 8 bases and V 4 bases, and 8 bases lay outside the gene matches. The CDR3 DNA reads as TGTGCCAGCAGTTTGACGGGGGGACGGGATGAGCAGTTCTTC. Protein product: CASSLTGGRDEQFF.

The chain uses TRBV4-1 and TRBJ2-7; TRBD1 matches 8 bases. The CDR3 has 16 amino acids. Germline-derived CDR1 and CDR2 are MGHRA and YSYEKL. J gave up 2 bases and V 4 bases, and 10 bases lay outside the gene matches. CDR3: CASSRGQAITTYEQYF. The CDR3 DNA reads TGCGCCAGCAGCCGGGGACAGGCAATCACAACCTACGAGCAGTACTTC.

The chain recombines TRBV20-1 with TRBJ1-1; TRBD1 matches at 9 bases. After removal of 3 bases from V and 4 bases from J, the junction contained 12 bases not matched to a gene. Germline CDR1 reads DFQATT; CDR2 reads SNEGSKA (reference sequence). The CDR3 is 16 residues long. In DNA, the CDR3 is TGCAGTGCTAGTTTGCCGGGACAGGGCACGCGCACTGAAGCTTTCTTT. Amino acid sequence: CSASLPGQGTRTEAFF.

This clonotype has only a few counts. This chain joins TRBV4-2 and TRBJ2-3; 8 bases fit TRBD2. The CDR3 loop spans 16 amino acids. Germline trimming cut 1 base from V and 1 base from J; bases unmatched to any gene: 4. Germline V CDR1 and CDR2: LGHNA, YNFKEQ. The CDR3 loop reads CASSQVKTSGTDTQYF. The CDR3 DNA follows: TGTGCCAGCAGCCAAGTGAAGACTAGCGGCACAGATACGCAGTATTTT.

In regard to this clonotype: A read error is possible here, since a much larger clone lies one base away. This chain links TRBV25-1 with TRBJ1-1; D not certain. Germline-derived CDR1 and CDR2 are MGHDK and SYGVNS. The length of the CDR3 is 13 residues. Written as DNA, the CDR3 is TGTGCCAGCAGTGACATGGTCAACACTAAAGCTTTCTTT. Residues: CASSDMVNTKAFF.

This clonotype was seen many times. The CDR3 bases are TGCGCCAGCAGCCCAAATTTAGCGGCGTACAATGAGCAGTTCTTC. Translating gives CASSPNLAAYNEQFF. The chain uses TRBV4-1 and TRBJ2-1, with D perhaps TRBD2 (6 bases). With 4 bases removed from V and 4 bases from J, the gap between germline ends came to 14 bases. CDR3 length: 15 residues. The germline V gene encodes CDR1 MGHRA and CDR2 YSYEKL.

This clonotype was seen a handful of times. This chain uses TRBV2 with TRBJ1-5; D is unresolved. Germline CDR1 is SNHLY and CDR2 is FYNNEI. This CDR3 is 16 amino acids long. Trimming cost V 2 bases and J 1 base, with 12 bases left between them. The CDR3 loop is CASSETPNRSNQPQHF. CDR3 DNA: TGTGCCAGCAGTGAAACCCCGAACCGGAGCAATCAGCCCCAGCATTTT. The full variable domain, its missing parts supplied by reference TRBV2 and TRBJ1-5, is EPEVTQTPSHQVTQMGQEVILRCVPISNHLYFYWYRQILGQKVEFLVSFYNNEISEKSEIFDDQFSVERPDGSNFTLKIRSTKLEDSAMYFCASSETPNRSNQPQHFGDGTRLSIL.

The chain joins TRBV6-1 to TRBJ2-7; TRBD2 is a possible D gene (6 bases). Trimming stripped 7 bases from V and 5 bases from J, with 15 bases between. From germline, CDR1 is MNHNS and CDR2 SASEGT. The length of the CDR3 is 13 residues. CDR3 in DNA: TGTGCCAGCAAACGCGGGAATTTCCACGAGCAGTACTTC. Amino acid sequence: CASKRGNFHEQYF.

As for this clonotype: This could be a read error, since a much larger clone is one nucleotide away. V is TRBV6-2 or TRBV6-3 and J is TRBJ1-5; D is uncertain. This CDR3 comprises 13 residues. The V gene's germline CDR1 is MNHEY and CDR2 SVGEGT. CDR3 nucleotides: TGTGCCAACAGTTCGGGCGAGCGTCGGCCCCAGCATTTT. It specifies CANSSGERRPQHF.

CDR3: CSARAPEGLLYGYTF. The CDR3 nucleotides read TGCAGTGCTAGAGCTCCTGAGGGTCTTCTTTATGGCTACACCTTC. This chain links TRBV20-1 with TRBJ1-2; unclear D gene. The V end was cut by 1 base, the J end by 5 bases, with 17 bases between. Germline V gene data show CDR1 as DFQATT and CDR2 as SNEGSKA (reference sequence). This CDR3 comprises 15 residues.